This TCR beta chain was captured by sequencing in a study of T cell responses to AZD1222 COVID-19 vaccine (TCRdb year 2021). About the investigation overall: AZD1222 recipients given second doses at about 4 weeks or at about 12 weeks were pooled, since spike-specific TCR depth and breadth were not found to differ between the two schedules. TCR sequencing covered 230 to 250 trial participants: nearly 210 given two doses of AZD1222 and 26 given two doses of MenACWY control vaccine. Trial participants were enrolled into age subgroups of 18-55, 56-69 and 70-plus years, which contained roughly 150, 30 and 60 TCR-sequenced participants, respectively.

V loses 0 bases of germline sequence and J loses 11 bases, and the interval between the two ends is 13 bases. The CDR3 numbers 14 residues from cysteine through phenylalanine. Of the read, only the CDR3 DNA is kept; its 42 bases are in frame from base 1. CDR1 and CDR2, per the germline V gene, are SGHAT and FQNNGV. The CDR3 regions of human TCRbeta chains were subjected to immunosequencing. Under the source paper's analysis protocol: TCRs in the repertoires were compared against a reference library of SARS-CoV-2-specific TCRs that had been generated with the MIRA antigen-specificity platform. Breadth was defined as the fraction of unique TCRs that were SARS-CoV-2-associated. Depth was defined as the fraction of total T cells that were SARS-CoV-2-associated. Using the MIRA data, every spike-specific TCR was mapped to the spike region that the TCR reacted to and assigned to either a CD4 or a CD8 class. Log10-transformed breadth and depth values were compared by one-way ANOVA with Sidak's multiple comparisons tests. TCRdb holds this immuneACCESS table with in-frame rearrangements only. Some clones are missing; in checked studies, unresolved V genes explain under half, and the rest has no known cause. The D gene and trimming were derived from the DNA, and the V and J assignments and clone size from that table. For this sample there are nearly 110,000 clones; around 90% appear just once. The ten largest make up 5.5% to 8.5% of the sample.

The time point label here, explained by the study, means: baseline before first vaccination. Vaccinee samples came from UK trials COV001 and COV002, including a single-blind randomized controlled phase 2/3 trial of AZD1222 (ChAdOx1 nCoV-19) in healthy adults. For TCRbeta chain sequencing, PBMC samples from trial participants were taken at day 0 and at day 28 after the second dose. About this clone: Its specific antigen is unknown. No qualities accompany the bases; no much larger clone lies one base away.

Findings and caveats that apply to the study as a whole: The whole spike protein was spanned by vaccine-associated CD4 TCRs, and dominant responses were seen in regions 160-218 and 743-854. Reportedly, close to half of the unique spike-specific TCRs recognized epitopes lying outside the regions that are mutated in the B.1.351 and B.1.1.7 variants. In the small 56-69-year group, the increase in depth fell short of significance, most likely because of low power. Spike-specific TCR breadth and depth rose significantly after two AZD1222 doses compared with day 0 and with MenACWY recipients. Only a handful of AZD1222 recipients were SARS-CoV-2 seropositive at baseline, limiting conclusions about previously exposed vaccinees. Because no day 14 peak-response samples were available, the repertoires could be characterized only after the peak T cell response. Participants were mostly white British, with more females than males. The authors suggested clonal diversity may have been underestimated.

The chain is assembled from TRBV11-2 and TRBJ2-2; a weak D assignment points to TRBD1 (5 bases agree). This clonotype was sampled from an adult in good health. The sequenced sample was peripheral blood, obtained on day 0 of AZD1222 vaccination. The nucleotide sequence reads TGTGCCAGCAGCTTAGAAATGGGATGGGGCGAGCTGTTTTTT. It translates to CASSLEMGWGELFF.